The 23 T cell receptor beta chains below all came from one sample that was sequenced in a study of T cells in Graves' hyperthyroidism and ophthalmopathy. TCR beta CDR3 regions were amplified from RNA transcripts. First-round RT-PCR targeting the TCR CDR3 was performed with the HTBI primer set. MiXCR was run by TCRdb on the multiplex PCR reads, yielding one entry per CDR3 protein. Of a few hundred thousand distinct CDR3 sequences listed, more than 12% are singletons. Source material: blood. These receptors came from a woman between 25 and 40 years old with Graves' hyperthyroidism.

The rearrangement links TRBV4-1 to TRBJ2-3, with a weak D call TRBD2 (6 bases). This CDR3 has 15 amino acids. V lost 1 base, J lost 7 bases, and 15 bases lay in between. Germline-derived CDR1 and CDR2 are MGHRA and YSYEKL. The CDR3 here is CASSQVAEAYHTQYF. CDR3 nucleotides: TGCGCCAGCAGCCAAGTAGCGGAGGCATACCATACGCAGTATTTT.

This clonotype was counted at least ten times. The genes are TRBV2 and TRBJ2-3; TRBD1 agrees at 8 bases. The CDR3 consists of 15 residues. V shed 4 bases, J shed 0 bases, and the junction held 3 bases outside the gene matches. Germline CDR1 reads SNHLY; CDR2 reads FYNNEI. The CDR3 sequence is CASSARQGSTDTQYF. In DNA, the CDR3 is TGTGCCAGCAGTGCAAGACAGGGGAGCACAGATACGCAGTATTTT.

This clonotype was seen repeatedly, ten times or more. The CDR3, as DNA: TGTGCCAGCAGCCCCTTATGGTCTAGCGGCTCTCGGGTAGATACGCAGTATTTT. It translates to CASSPLWSSGSRVDTQYF. The rearrangement uses TRBV7-2 and TRBJ2-3, with 7 bases identical to TRBD2. J gave up 5 bases and V 5 bases, and 19 bases lay outside the gene matches. This CDR3 region has 18 residues. Germline-derived CDR1 and CDR2 are SGHTA and FQGNSA.

This clonotype was recorded a few times. The chain is built from TRBV28 and TRBJ1-3; TRBD1 might be the D (6 bases). Trimming removed 8 bases from V and 1 base from J, with 12 bases in between. Germline V CDR1 and CDR2: MDHEN, SYDVKM. The CDR3 has 14 residues. The CDR3 is CASLKGGSGNTIYF. The CDR3 region has the DNA TGTGCCAGCCTAAAAGGGGGATCTGGAAACACCATATATTTT.

The chain carries TRBV28 and TRBJ2-7; 13 bases match TRBD2. Germline values: CDR1 MDHEN, CDR2 SYDVKM. This CDR3 is 14 amino acids long. The J segment lost 9 bases and the V segment lost 4 bases, leaving 6 bases of the junction unmatched. CDR3 in amino acids: CASSWTSGSKVQYF. CDR3 DNA sequence: TGTGCCAGCAGTTGGACTAGCGGGAGTAAAGTGCAGTACTTC.

V usage is TRBV18 and J usage is TRBJ2-7; D possibly corresponds to TRBD1 (6 bases). The V gene's germline CDR1 is KGHSH and CDR2 LQKENI. V dropped 3 bases and J dropped 5 bases, with 20 bases sitting between them. There are 16 residues in the CDR3. CDR3 coding DNA: TGTGCCAGCTCACCTCCAGGACAGCCTCCGTCTGACGAGCAGTACTTC. Protein: CASSPPGQPPSDEQYF.

Comment on this clonotype: A much larger clone sits a single nucleotide away, making a read error possible. The V and J genes are TRBV12-3 or TRBV12-4 and TRBJ2-4, with 13 positions matching TRBD2. Trimming cost V 1 base and J 0 bases; bases outside gene matches: 18. CDR3 length equals 23 residues. The CDR3 bases are TGTGCCAGCAGTTTAGGACCCGAAGGACTAGCGGGAGTAGGTCTGGCAGCCAAAAACATTCAGTACTTC. Translated, it gives CASSLGPEGLAGVGLAAKNIQYF.

This clonotype was counted at least ten times. The chain links TRBV28 to TRBJ2-7; TRBD1 aligns across 9 bases. The CDR3 contains 13 residues. V was pared by 6 bases and J by 3 bases, with 3 bases of the junction left unmatched. Germline V gene sequence: CDR1 MDHEN, CDR2 SYDVKM. The CDR3 loop reads CASRGTGSYEQYF. CDR3 bases: TGTGCCAGCAGGGGGACAGGGAGCTACGAGCAGTACTTC. Together with reference TRBV28 and TRBJ2-7, the CDR3 gives the full variable domain: DVKVTQSSRYLVKRTGEKVFLECVQDMDHENMFWYRQDPGLGLRLIYFSYDVKMKEKGDIPEGYSVSREKKERFSLILESASTNQTSMYLCASRGTGSYEQYFGPGTRLTVT.

This clonotype has ten or more counts. This chain connects TRBV28 to TRBJ1-1; 7 positions match TRBD1. Germline lookup yields CDR1 MDHEN and CDR2 SYDVKM. The CDR3 runs to 14 residues. The V gene end was trimmed by 7 bases and the J gene end by 3 bases; junction bases not matched to a gene: 8. CDR3: CASTPGGGYTEAFF. The CDR3 DNA reads TGTGCCAGCACCCCAGGGGGTGGGTACACTGAAGCTTTCTTT.

This clonotype has more than one count but fewer than ten. This chain connects TRBV6-1 to TRBJ1-2, with D perhaps TRBD1 (6 bases). In germline, CDR1 is MNHNS, CDR2 SASEGT. There are 13 residues in the CDR3. The V and J ends lost 6 bases and 4 bases respectively, with 12 bases between them. CDR3 region: CASRTTGIYGYTF. The CDR3 DNA follows: TGTGCCAGCAGAACGACAGGAATCTATGGCTACACCTTC.

J is TRBJ2-2 and V is TRBV18, with 12 bases fitting TRBD2. Looked up from germline, CDR1 is KGHSH and CDR2 is LQKENI. V lost 2 bases to trimming and J lost 7 bases; unmatched junction nucleotides: 8. CDR3 length: 17 amino acids. As DNA, the CDR3 is TGTGCCAGCTCACCAAGACTAGCGGGAGAGATTCTCGGGGAGCTGTTTTTT. This gives the protein CASSPRLAGEILGELFF.

This clonotype has ten or more counts. J is TRBJ1-5 and V is TRBV11-2, with a tentative D call TRBD1 (5 bases). Germline V gene lookup returns CDR1 SGHAT and CDR2 FQNNGV. Trimming pared 3 bases from V and 0 bases from J, leaving 9 bases between. This CDR3 has 15 residues. CDR3 in amino acids: CASSLQGTSNQPQHF. The CDR3 region has the DNA TGTGCCAGCAGCTTGCAGGGAACTAGCAATCAGCCCCAGCATTTT.

The chain couples TRBV13 to TRBJ1-1; the D is unclear. From germline, CDR1 is PRHDT and CDR2 FYEKMQ (reference sequence). The CDR3 is 14 amino acids. Trimming took off 5 bases at V and 2 bases at J, with 12 bases between the two ends. CDR3 sequence: CASSPREPNTEAFF. The CDR3 DNA reads as TGTGCCAGCAGCCCAAGGGAGCCTAACACTGAAGCTTTCTTT.

This clonotype showed up many times. The CDR3 DNA is TGCAGTGCTAGAGGGCAGGCTAGCGGGAGAAATGAGCAGTTCTTC. This sequence encodes CSARGQASGRNEQFF. This chain uses TRBV20-1 with TRBJ2-1; 10 positions agree with TRBD2. This CDR3 has 15 amino acids. V lost 1 base to trimming and J lost 7 bases; unmatched junction nucleotides: 7. Looked up from germline, CDR1 is DFQATT and CDR2 is SNEGSKA (reference sequence).

This clonotype was observed many times. The chain uses TRBV18 and TRBJ2-3; D ambiguous. Germline V gene data show CDR1 as KGHSH and CDR2 as LQKENI. Trimming took 3 bases from V and 4 from J, leaving 5 bases between them. This CDR3 spans 12 amino acids. CDR3 bases: TGTGCCAGCTCACCCAATCCAGATACGCAGTATTTT. Its protein is CASSPNPDTQYF.

This clonotype has ten or more counts. The V gene is TRBV3-1, the J gene TRBJ2-3; weak D call: TRBD2 (6 bases). The V end lost 4 bases, the J end lost 2 bases, and 19 bases lay between the germline ends. This CDR3 region has 17 residues. Per the germline V gene, CDR1 is LGHDT and CDR2 is YNNKEL (reference sequence). The CDR3 protein is CASSPWDNSGLTDTQYF. The CDR3 DNA is TGTGCCAGCAGCCCCTGGGATAATAGCGGACTCACAGATACGCAGTATTTT.

At least ten counts were recorded for this clonotype. The rearrangement uses TRBV28 and TRBJ2-5; tentatively, D is TRBD1 or TRBD2 (5 bases each). The CDR3 is 15 residues long. CDR1 MDHEN and CDR2 SYDVKM come from the germline V gene. Trimming left V 5 bases short and J 1 base short, with 14 bases between. CDR3 sequence: CASSPPTGTQETQYF. CDR3 coding DNA: TGTGCCAGCAGTCCCCCGACCGGGACCCAAGAGACCCAGTACTTC.

This clonotype has a count of ten or more. V is TRBV10-3 and J is TRBJ2-7; D gene ambiguous. The V gene's germline CDR1 is ENHRY and CDR2 SYGVKD. This CDR3 is 11 amino acids long. V was pared by 8 bases and J by 4 bases, with 9 bases between. The CDR3 sequence is CAIRASYEQYF. The CDR3 DNA follows: TGTGCCATCCGGGCGTCATACGAGCAGTACTTC.

This clonotype showed up many times. The chain couples TRBV24-1 to TRBJ2-1; D gene uncertain. Germline-derived CDR1 and CDR2 are KGHDR and SFDVKD. The V and J ends lost 5 bases and 0 bases respectively, with 10 bases between them. This CDR3 is built from 15 residues. The CDR3 loop reads CATSVGLSSYNEQFF. CDR3 nucleotides: TGTGCCACCAGTGTTGGTCTGAGCTCCTACAATGAGCAGTTCTTC.

This clonotype was counted between two and nine times. The rearrangement joins TRBV5-8 to TRBJ1-1; D remains ambiguous. CDR3 length: 12 residues. CDR1 is SGHTS, CDR2 YDEGEE, per germline. Trimming took 0 bases from V and 10 from J, leaving 10 bases between them. The CDR3, as DNA: TGTGCCAGCAGCTTGGGTACTGCGGCAGCTTTCTTT. Translated: CASSLGTAAAFF.

This clonotype was recorded many times. The genes are TRBV2 and TRBJ2-1, with a tentative D call TRBD1 (6 bases). Deletions cut 2 bases from V and 0 bases from J, with 8 bases between. The CDR3 is 15 amino acids. Per germline, CDR1 SNHLY and CDR2 FYNNEI. Written as DNA, the CDR3 is TGTGCCAGCAGTGAAACAGGGCCCTCCTACAATGAGCAGTTCTTC. The encoded protein is CASSETGPSYNEQFF.

This clonotype has a handful of counts. The rearrangement uses TRBV28 and TRBJ2-4; D remains unclear. Germline CDR1 is MDHEN and CDR2 is SYDVKM. V was clipped by 7 bases and J by 7 bases, with 23 bases between them. The CDR3 covers 16 residues. The CDR3 reads CASTPRTLTPQNIQYF. The CDR3 nucleotides read TGTGCCAGCACTCCCCGGACCCTAACGCCCCAGAACATTCAGTACTTC.

There are a few counts of this clonotype. The chain links TRBV12-5 to TRBJ2-1; D gene ambiguous. This CDR3 is 14 amino acids long. Germline V gives CDR1 LGHNT, CDR2 FRNRAP. Between the trimmed V and J ends, which lost 1 base and 9 bases, there was a span of 13 bases. The chain's CDR3 is CASGLAILAGEQFF. The CDR3 coding sequence is TGTGCTAGTGGTTTGGCCATTTTAGCTGGTGAGCAGTTCTTC.